The 21 T cell receptor beta chains below were found in one sample sequenced in a study of T cells in Graves' hyperthyroidism and ophthalmopathy. Amplification yielded TCR beta CDR3 regions, with RNA transcripts as the source. When the TCR CDR3 underwent first-round RT-PCR, the HTBI primer set was used. TCRdb redid the calling of the multiplex PCR reads with MiXCR, one entry per CDR3 protein. Altogether hundreds of thousands of distinct CDR3 sequences are present, around 25% being singletons, with the ten largest covering around 79%. Sequencing was done on a sample of blood. These receptors came from a man over 45 with Graves' hyperthyroidism.

The rearrangement links TRBV2 to TRBJ2-5, with 9 bases that match TRBD1. CDR1 and CDR2 from the germline V gene are SNHLY and FYNNEI. The trim removed 6 bases at V and 9 bases at J, leaving 11 bases unmatched. The CDR3 has 14 residues. CDR3 amino acids: CASRTPGQGSAQYF. The CDR3 coding sequence is TGTGCCAGCAGGACCCCGGGACAGGGTAGTGCCCAGTACTTC.

This chain's CDR3 is CATSRKPQGAQETQYF. CDR3 bases: TGTGCCACCAGCAGAAAACCACAGGGGGCACAAGAGACCCAGTACTTC. This chain connects TRBV15 to TRBJ2-5; 9 bases are a match to TRBD1. Germline CDR1 and CDR2: LNHNV and YYDKDF (reference sequence). Trimming removed 2 bases from V and 2 bases from J; junction bases left unmatched: 6. The CDR3 consists of 16 residues.

The CDR3, as DNA: TGTGCCAGTAGTTCGGGGACAGTCACAGGTCAGCCCCAGCATTTT. It encodes CASSSGTVTGQPQHF. The rearrangement uses TRBV19 and TRBJ1-5, with TRBD1 matching over 7 bases. V lost 5 bases, J lost 6 bases, and 10 bases stayed unmatched. The CDR3 length is 15 residues. Germline values: CDR1 LNHDA, CDR2 SQIVND (reference sequence).

This clonotype has just one count. One base away lies a much larger clone, so this may be a sequencing read error. The rearrangement joins TRBV3-1 to TRBJ1-1, with a tentative D call TRBD1 (6 bases). The CDR3 totals 15 residues. The germline gives CDR1 LGHDT, CDR2 YNNKEL (reference sequence). V lost 5 bases and J lost 1, with 14 bases in between. CDR3 sequence reads: CASSSHGGSNTEAFF. The CDR3 DNA follows: TGTGCCAGCAGCTCACACGGGGGCTCGAACACTGAAGCTTTCTTT.

V gene TRBV19 combines with J gene TRBJ2-7, with D possibly TRBD1 on 5 matching bases. V lost 6 bases and J 3 bases, leaving 12 bases between the germline ends. The CDR3 consists of 13 residues. Germline V gene sequence: CDR1 LNHDA, CDR2 SQIVND (reference sequence). The CDR3 nucleotides read TGTGCCAGTAGCCAACCAGGGTACTACGAGCAGTACTTC. This codes for CASSQPGYYEQYF.

This clonotype showed up just a few times. This chain uses TRBV25-1 with TRBJ2-6; D is undetermined. Germline lookup yields CDR1 MGHDK and CDR2 SYGVNS. CDR3 length: 15 residues. Trimming removed 3 bases from V and 0 bases from J, with 6 bases in between. The CDR3 protein is CASSESSSGANVLTF. CDR3 nucleotides: TGTGCCAGCAGTGAGAGTAGCTCTGGGGCCAACGTCCTGACTTTC.

V gene TRBV2 combines with J gene TRBJ2-1; D gene ambiguous. The germline V and J ends were trimmed by 9 bases and 1 base, with 4 bases remaining between them. CDR1 is SNHLY, CDR2 FYNNEI, per germline. This CDR3 is 11 amino acids long. CDR3 nucleotides: TGTGCCAGGGGGTCCTACAATGAGCAGTTCTTC. It is translated as CARGSYNEQFF.

This clonotype occurred a few times. CDR3 nucleotide sequence: TGTGCCAGCAGGGGGACAGGATTCTCCTACGAGCAGTACTTC. It yields the protein CASRGTGFSYEQYF. The chain employs TRBV12-3 or TRBV12-4 and TRBJ2-7; 8 bases map to TRBD1. J lost 0 bases, V lost 6 bases, and 4 bases had no gene match. CDR3 length: 14 amino acids.

This clonotype has more than one count but fewer than ten. The rearrangement joins TRBV20-1 to TRBJ1-2; D perhaps matches TRBD1 (6 bases). Trimming shortened V by 4 bases and J by 8 bases, and 11 bases separated the two germline ends. Per germline, CDR1 DFQATT and CDR2 SNEGSKA (reference sequence). The CDR3 extends over 11 amino acids. DNA of the CDR3: TGCAGTGCTAACAGGGTGGGCGGCTACACCTTC. The encoded protein is CSANRVGGYTF.

The chain employs TRBV6-2 or TRBV6-3 and TRBJ1-2; D is unresolved. This CDR3 has 12 amino acids. V was clipped by 0 bases and J by 8 bases, with 7 bases between them. Germline loops: CDR1 MNHEY, CDR2 SVGEGT. The CDR3 spells CASSYSVAGYTF. Written as DNA, the CDR3 is TGTGCCAGCAGTTACTCAGTCGCCGGCTACACCTTC.

The chain joins TRBV5-1 to TRBJ1-2; no definite D call. CDR1 is SGHRS and CDR2 is YFSETQ in the germline V gene. Trimming removed 4 bases from V and 7 bases from J, with 20 bases in between. CDR3 size: 15 residues. The CDR3 is CASSLAGRTSGGYTF. For the CDR3, the DNA is TGCGCCAGCAGCCTGGCCGGAAGGACGTCCGGTGGCTACACCTTC.

The sample holds many counts of this clonotype. J is TRBJ2-3 and V is TRBV15; weak D call: TRBD2 (5 bases). This CDR3 is built from 15 residues. The germline V and J ends were trimmed by 0 bases and 0 bases, with 7 bases remaining between them. CDR1 and CDR2 (germline): LNHNV, YYDKDF (reference sequence). CDR3 sequence: CATSRDGGSTDTQYF. CDR3 DNA sequence: TGTGCCACCAGCAGAGATGGCGGGAGCACAGATACGCAGTATTTT.

The table lists this clonotype with a few counts. One end of the junction fails to match germline, which may point to a read error. V gene TRBV11-3 combines with J gene TRBJ2-5; 9 bases line up with TRBD2. Germline V gene data show CDR1 as SGHNT and CDR2 as YENEEA. This CDR3 comprises 14 residues. The CDR3 loop reads CASSQIAGEEAQYF. CDR3 bases: TGTGCCAGCAGCCAAATAGCGGGAGAAGAGGCCCAGTACTTC.

This clonotype has at least ten counts. The J gene is TRBJ2-3, the V gene TRBV28; D gene ambiguous. Germline values: CDR1 MDHEN, CDR2 SYDVKM. V was cut by 6 bases and J by 0 bases, with 4 bases left in between. The CDR3 covers 12 residues. In nucleotides, the CDR3 is TGTGCCAGCAGGGTCAGCACAGATACGCAGTATTTT. Amino acid sequence: CASRVSTDTQYF.

This clonotype was picked up a small number of times. This chain uses TRBV6-2 or TRBV6-3 with TRBJ2-7; 9 nucleotides match TRBD2. The CDR3 loop spans 16 amino acids. Germline V gives CDR1 MNHEY, CDR2 SVGEGT. The V gene end was trimmed by 2 bases and the J gene end by 1 base; junction bases not matched to a gene: 6. CDR3 in DNA: TGTGCCAGCAGTTACAAAGCTAGCGGGGCTTCCTACGAGCAGTACTTC. Translated, it gives CASSYKASGASYEQYF.

About this clonotype: This may be a read error, as it is one base from a much larger clone. The chain couples TRBV12-3 or TRBV12-4 to TRBJ2-7; D call uncertain. V lost 6 bases, J lost 6 bases, and 12 bases lay in between. This CDR3 comprises 12 residues. In DNA, the CDR3 is TGTGCCAGCAGCCCTACATGGTCCGAGCAGTACTTC. Translation gives CASSPTWSEQYF.

This clonotype was observed a handful of times. The rearrangement links TRBV6-1 to TRBJ2-7; D is unresolved. Germline assignment: CDR1 MNHNS and CDR2 SASEGT. This CDR3 comprises 14 residues. V was pared by 7 bases and J by 0 bases, with 13 bases between. DNA for the CDR3: TGTGCCAGCAAAAACGACGGCTTCTCCTACGAGCAGTACTTC. Its protein is CASKNDGFSYEQYF.

In this sample, this clonotype turned up a few times. The rearrangement joins TRBV28 to TRBJ2-2, with D possibly TRBD2 on 6 matching bases. Germline lookup yields CDR1 MDHEN and CDR2 SYDVKM. V was clipped by 5 bases and J by 4 bases, with 32 bases between them. This CDR3 is 21 amino acids long. CDR3 in amino acids: CASSLRLSGLARELVTGELFF. CDR3 coding DNA: TGTGCCAGCAGTCTCCGACTGTCGGGTTTGGCTCGGGAGTTGGTCACCGGGGAGCTGTTTTTT.

This chain links TRBV4-1 with TRBJ2-7; 7 nucleotides line up with TRBD1. CDR3 length: 16 residues. The V gene's germline CDR1 is MGHRA and CDR2 YSYEKL. Trimming took 0 bases from V and 2 from J; bases not matched to a gene: 7. The CDR3 DNA follows: TGCGCCAGCAGCCAAGATGGGACAGCCCCCGCCTACGAGCAGTACTTC. This gives the protein CASSQDGTAPAYEQYF.

Regarding this clonotype: The junction differs from germline at one of its ends, possibly a read error. The chain recombines TRBV6-1 with TRBJ2-7; 9 positions match TRBD2. The germline V gene has CDR1 MNHNS and CDR2 SASEGT. The CDR3 totals 17 residues. The CDR3, as DNA: TGTGCCAGCAGTCGCAGGGCCGGGACTAGCTTCTCCTACGAGCGGTACTTC. Protein product: CASSRRAGTSFSYERYF.

This clonotype was seen more than once but under ten times. J is TRBJ1-1 and V is TRBV3-1; perhaps TRBD1 as D (5 bases). CDR1 and CDR2 (germline): LGHDT, YNNKEL (reference sequence). V gave up 0 bases and J gave up 3 bases, with 11 bases separating them. CDR3 length: 15 amino acids. CDR3 sequence: CASSQDRVFDTEAFF. The CDR3, as DNA: TGTGCCAGCAGCCAAGACAGGGTTTTTGACACTGAAGCTTTCTTT. The entire variable domain, with the rest obtained from reference TRBV3-1 and TRBJ1-1, is as follows: DTAVSQTPKYLVTQMGNDKSIKCEQNLGHDTMYWYKQDSKKFLKIMFSYNNKELIINETVPNRFSPKSPDKAHLNLHINSLELGDSAVYFCASSQDRVFDTEAFFGQGTRLTVV.